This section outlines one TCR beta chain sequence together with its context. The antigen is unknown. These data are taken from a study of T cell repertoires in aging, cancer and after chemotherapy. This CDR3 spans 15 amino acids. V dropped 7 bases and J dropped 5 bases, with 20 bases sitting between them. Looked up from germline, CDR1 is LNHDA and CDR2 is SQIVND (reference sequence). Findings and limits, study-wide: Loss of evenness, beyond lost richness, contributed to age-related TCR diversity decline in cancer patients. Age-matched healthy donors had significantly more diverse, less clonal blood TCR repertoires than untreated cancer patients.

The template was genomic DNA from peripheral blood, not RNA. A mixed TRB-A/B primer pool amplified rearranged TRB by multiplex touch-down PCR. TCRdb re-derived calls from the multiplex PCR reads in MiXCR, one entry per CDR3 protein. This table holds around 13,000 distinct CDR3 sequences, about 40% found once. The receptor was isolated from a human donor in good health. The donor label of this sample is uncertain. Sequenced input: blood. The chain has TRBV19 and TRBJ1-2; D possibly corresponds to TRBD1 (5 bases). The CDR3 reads CASTSPGGEWYGYTF. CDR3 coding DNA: TGTGCCAGTACTTCTCCCGGGGGGGAATGGTATGGCTACACCTTC.